The following is a TCR beta chain sequence with its context. The data stem from a study of T cells after yellow fever vaccination. Study-level information: Fractions with few cells were prepared using SMART-Seq v4 Ultra Low Input.

Trimming took off 3 bases at V and 0 bases at J, with 14 bases between the two ends. In germline, CDR1 is LNHNV, CDR2 YYDKDF (reference sequence). This CDR3 spans 17 amino acids. Universal primer sites and UMIs were introduced during 5'RACE template-switching synthesis of TCR cDNA. TCRdb re-derived calls from the 5' RACE reads in MiXCR, one entry per CDR3 protein. The sample lists 350,000 to 450,000 distinct CDR3 sequences; 6.2% were seen once. This clonotype was sampled from a man aged 30-40 years who received the YFV17D yellow fever vaccine. The genes are TRBV15 and TRBJ1-4, with D hard to call. Sequenced here: PBMCs, sampled 5 days after the yellow fever booster vaccination. DNA for the CDR3: TGTGCCACCAGCAGCTTCGGCACCCTTGCAACTAATGAAAAACTGTTTTTT. Protein sequence: CATSSFGTLATNEKLFF.